This T cell receptor (beta chain) was captured in a study of cytomegalovirus exposure and HLA in healthy donors. Repertoires were generated with immunoSEQ multiplex PCR, while TCRdb's copy carries only in-frame clones and drops some. The table shows about 63,000 clones, with 89% occurring only once. This receptor was obtained from a woman between 18 and 29 years old in good health and CMV-seronegative. Sequencing was performed on PBMCs.

This CDR3 is CASSVGKGQGGYGYTF. The CDR3 DNA sequence: TGTGCCAGCAGCGTAGGGAAGGGACAGGGGGGCTATGGCTACACCTTC. The rearrangement links TRBV9 to TRBJ1-2; 11 bases map to TRBD1. V shed 0 bases and J 4 bases; nucleotides not matched to a gene: 5. Germline assignment: CDR1 SGDLS and CDR2 YYNGEE. CDR3 length: 16 residues.